The clone carrying this TCR beta chain is deemed medium-sized. The entry originates in a study of early T cells in non-severe SARS-CoV-2 infection. The CDR3 extends over 15 amino acids. With V trimmed by 6 bases and J by 1 base, 3 bases remained unmatched. Each cDNA molecule carried a unique molecular identifier. TCRdb re-analysed the 5' RACE reads in MiXCR, keeping a single row per CDR3 protein. Found here are over 25,000 distinct CDR3 sequences, 5% to 5.5% of them singletons; the top ten hold about 0.85%. Input material: whole blood. The clonotype comes from an adult who was a healthcare worker with PCR-confirmed SARS-CoV-2 infection or an uninfected control (not recorded which). The J gene is TRBJ2-3, the V gene TRBV12-3 or TRBV12-4; 11 nucleotides agree with TRBD2. As DNA, the CDR3 is TGTGCCAGCAGGCATAGCGGGAGGGGCACAGATACGCAGTATTTT. It encodes CASRHSGRGTDTQYF.